The 8 T cell receptor beta chains below come from one sample, sequenced in a study of cytomegalovirus exposure and HLA in healthy donors. In the PCR, 60 Vbeta and 13 Jbeta primers were used. Sequencing was performed with immunoSEQ multiplex PCR; in TCRdb, only in-frame clones are kept and a portion is missing. Here the sample spans around 100,000 clones, around 80% being singletons. Sequencing input: PBMCs. The receptors stem from a woman aged 40 to 50 in good health and CMV-seronegative.

The chain joins TRBV30 to TRBJ1-2; D unclear. The germline V gene encodes CDR1 GTSNPN and CDR2 SVGIG (reference sequence). This CDR3 spans 14 amino acids. Between the trimmed V and J ends, which lost 3 bases and 7 bases, there was a span of 18 bases. Here the CDR3 DNA reads TGTGCCTGGAGCCACCCCGAGACGGGTAGTGGCTACACCTTC. Its translation is CAWSHPETGSGYTF.

This chain links TRBV7-2 with TRBJ1-3, with D hard to call. This CDR3 is 16 amino acids long. Germline CDR1 SGHTA, CDR2 FQGNSA. The V gene lost 1 base and the J gene lost 2 bases, with 12 bases spanning the gap. The CDR3 spells CASSLGFSIAGNTIYF. For the CDR3, the DNA is TGTGCCAGCAGCTTAGGCTTTTCCATAGCTGGAAACACCATATATTTT.

This clone was observed a single time. This chain links TRBV30 with TRBJ1-3; no firm D call. CDR1 is GTSNPN, CDR2 SVGIG, per germline (reference sequence). Trimming stripped 2 bases from V and 3 bases from J, with 11 bases between. This CDR3 has 14 residues. CDR3 region: CAWSRGPLGNTIYF. CDR3 bases: TGTGCCTGGAGTCGAGGGCCACTTGGAAACACCATATATTTT. Drawing the rest from reference TRBV30 and TRBJ1-3, the complete variable domain is SQTIHQWPATLVQPVGSPLSLECTVEGTSNPNLYWYRQAAGRGLQLLFYSVGIGQISSEVPQNLSASRPQDRQFILSSKKLLLSDSGFYLCAWSRGPLGNTIYFGEGSWLTVV.

The chain joins TRBV11-2 to TRBJ2-7; 9 bases are shared with TRBD2. The germline CDR1 and CDR2 sequences are SGHAT and FQNNGV. The CDR3 spans 17 residues. Trimming took 1 base from V and 3 from J; bases not matched to a gene: 10. The CDR3 here is CASSLGAGTSPVYEQYF. For the CDR3, the DNA is TGTGCCAGCAGCTTAGGGGCCGGGACTAGCCCTGTCTACGAGCAGTACTTC. Using reference TRBV11-2 and TRBJ2-7 for the parts outside the CDR3, the full variable domain is EAGVAQSPRYKIIEKRQSVAFWCNPISGHATLYWYQQILGQGPKLLIQFQNNGVVDDSQLPKDRFSAERLKGVDSTLKIQPAKLEDSAVYLCASSLGAGTSPVYEQYFGPGTRLTVT.

V is TRBV5-1 and J is TRBJ2-3; D gene ambiguous. The CDR3 runs to 12 residues. Germline CDR1 SGHRS, CDR2 YFSETQ. V shed 1 base and J shed 4 bases, with 4 bases lying between them. CDR3 region: CASSLTADTQYF. In DNA form, the CDR3 reads TGCGCCAGCAGCTTGACAGCAGATACGCAGTATTTT.

The chain employs TRBV7-9 and TRBJ2-7; the D gene is possibly TRBD2 (6 bases). Germline V gives CDR1 SEHNR, CDR2 FQNEAQ (reference sequence). The V end was cut by 7 bases, the J end by 5 bases, with 24 bases between. There are 16 residues in the CDR3. The CDR3 sequence: CASTPNPRLGEDEQYF. The CDR3 nucleotides read TGTGCCAGCACCCCCAACCCGCGACTAGGGGAGGACGAGCAGTACTTC.

The chain carries TRBV6-5 and TRBJ2-7; 8 bases agree with TRBD2. The CDR3 loop spans 14 amino acids. Germline CDR1 MNHEY, CDR2 SVGAGI. The V segment lost 5 bases and the J segment 9 bases; nucleotides outside the gene matches: 12. This CDR3 reads CASSDTREGQLQYF. Here the CDR3 DNA reads TGTGCCAGCAGTGATACCCGGGAGGGCCAGCTGCAGTACTTC.

In this sample, this clone turned up once. In DNA, the CDR3 is TGTGCCAGCAGCCTGACTAGCGGGGAAGAGACCCAGTACTTC. Amino acid sequence: CASSLTSGEETQYF. The chain recombines TRBV13 with TRBJ2-5, with 11 bases aligning to TRBD2. There are 14 residues in the CDR3. The V gene's germline CDR1 is PRHDT and CDR2 FYEKMQ (reference sequence). V gave up 5 bases and J gave up 3 bases; unmatched junction bases: 2.